This T cell receptor beta chain was recovered during a study of PD-1 blockade in classical Hodgkin lymphoma. The wider study: Every 2 weeks, patients had 3 mg/kg nivolumab intravenously.

Whole-study findings and limits: Complete responders' baseline diversity resembled that of newly diagnosed patients.

The patients all showed relapse after autologous stem cell transplantation, while their brentuximab vedotin exposure varied. Produced via immunoSEQ multiplex PCR; TCRdb's table is partial and in-frame only. The table lists more than 140,000 clones, under 85% of them singletons. Notes on this clone: Antigen specificity is unknown.

The V and J ends lost 0 bases and 0 bases respectively, with 11 bases between them. CDR3 size: 16 residues. From germline, CDR1 is SGHRS and CDR2 YFSETQ. V gene TRBV5-1 combines with J gene TRBJ2-3; D possibly corresponds to TRBD1 (5 bases). The TCR was taken from a human donor with classical Hodgkin lymphoma. The specimen was peripheral blood mononuclear cells (PBMCs), collected before the second cycle of nivolumab. The CDR3 DNA reads TGCGCCAGCAGCTTGGGAACAGGTACTAGCACAGATACGCAGTATTTT. Its protein product is CASSLGTGTSTDTQYF.